The T cell receptor (beta chain) described here comes from a study of T cells expressing NK-cell markers. Overall study results and limits: The CD3+CD56-NKG2C+ fraction of a handful of donors was also led by these clonotypes.

The CDR3 is made up of 16 amino acids. Germline CDR1 reads DFQATT; CDR2 reads SNEGSKA (reference sequence). With respect to this clonotype: The antigen remains undetermined.

After re-calling the 5' RACE reads, TCRdb lists one entry per CDR3 protein, DNA absent. The sample spans around 470,000 distinct CDR3 sequences; the ten largest clones claim over 1.1%. The sample was blood T cells: a sorted CD56 or NKG2C T cell subset, CD4+ or CD8+ T cells, or bulk PBMC T cells (not recorded which). The rearrangement links TRBV20-1 to TRBJ1-2; TCRdb lists TRBD1, though no DNA is available to test this call. The receptor's source is a woman aged 45-60 years in good health. Here the CDR3 reads CSARDPKGTGLGGYTF.